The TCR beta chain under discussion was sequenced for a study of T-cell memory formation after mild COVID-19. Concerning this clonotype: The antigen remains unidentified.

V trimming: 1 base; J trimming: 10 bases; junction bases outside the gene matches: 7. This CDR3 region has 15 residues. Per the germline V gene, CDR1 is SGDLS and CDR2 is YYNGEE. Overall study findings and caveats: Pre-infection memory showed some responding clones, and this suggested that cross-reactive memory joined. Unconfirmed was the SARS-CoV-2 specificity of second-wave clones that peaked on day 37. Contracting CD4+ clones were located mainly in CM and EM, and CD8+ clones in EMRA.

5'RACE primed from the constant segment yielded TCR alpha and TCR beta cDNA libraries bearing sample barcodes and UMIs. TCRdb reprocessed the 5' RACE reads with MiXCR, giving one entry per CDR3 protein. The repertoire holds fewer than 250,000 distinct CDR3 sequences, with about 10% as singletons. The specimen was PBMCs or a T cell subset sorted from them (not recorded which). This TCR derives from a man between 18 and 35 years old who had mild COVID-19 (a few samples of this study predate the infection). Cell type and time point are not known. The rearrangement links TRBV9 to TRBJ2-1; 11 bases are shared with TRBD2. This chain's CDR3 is CASSVIGLAGREQFF. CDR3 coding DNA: TGTGCCAGCAGCGTAATAGGACTAGCGGGCCGCGAGCAGTTCTTC. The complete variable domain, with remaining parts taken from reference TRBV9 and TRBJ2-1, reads DSGVTQTPKHLITATGQRVTLRCSPRSGDLSVYWYQQSLDQGLQFLIQYYNGEERAKGNILERFSAQQFPDLHSELNLSSLELGDSALYFCASSVIGLAGREQFFGPGTRLTVL.